Listed below are T cell receptor beta chains from one sample, sequenced in a study of T cells in Graves' hyperthyroidism and ophthalmopathy. MiXCR was run by TCRdb on the multiplex PCR reads, yielding one entry per CDR3 protein. The sample records 650,000 to 800,000 distinct CDR3 sequences, roughly 46% being singletons. Specimen: peripheral blood or thyroid tissue (not recorded which). The receptors shown here come from an adult man with Graves' disease, either hyperthyroidism or ophthalmopathy (not recorded which). The CDR3 runs from the conserved cysteine through the conserved F or W. The D gene is left open where the match is weak. Clone size is shown for a subset of rows, as once, few, many or a class of expanded clone.

d_call j_call v_call clone_size cdr3_aa cdr3_nt
- TRBJ1-3 TRBV12-3/TRBV12-4 many CASSLSGGNTIYF TGTGCCAGCAGCTTATCTGGGGGAAACACCATATATTTT
- TRBJ2-5 TRBV11-3 few CASSLEGLQETQYF TGTGCCAGCAGCTTAGAGGGACTTCAAGAGACCCAGTACTTC
TRBD1 TRBJ2-7 TRBV29-1 once CSSSTGMSYEQYF TGCAGCAGTTCGACAGGGATGTCCTACGAGCAGTACTTC
- TRBJ1-1 TRBV5-1 - CASSLTDYTEAFF TGCGCCAGCAGCTTGACAGACTACACTGAAGCTTTCTTT
TRBD1 TRBJ1-4 TRBV7-9 - CASSHGQGGTNEKLFF TGTGCCAGCAGCCACGGACAGGGGGGGACTAATGAAAAACTGTTTTTT
TRBD1 TRBJ1-1 TRBV12-3/TRBV12-4 few CASSFGQGITEAFF TGTGCCAGCAGTTTCGGACAGGGGATCACTGAAGCTTTCTTT
- TRBJ1-1 TRBV7-9 few CASSLGEAYFEAFF TGTGCCAGCAGCTTAGGAGAGGCCTATTTTGAAGCTTTCTTT
- TRBJ1-4 TRBV29-1 many CSVHDREKLFF TGCAGCGTACACGACAGGGAAAAACTGTTTTTT
- TRBJ1-2 TRBV20-1 few CSARLAGIGYTF TGCAGTGCTAGGTTGGCAGGAATCGGCTACACCTTC
- TRBJ2-7 TRBV7-9 many CASSRRTLPSEQYF TGTGCCAGCAGCCGCCGGACCCTTCCTTCCGAGCAGTACTTC
- TRBJ1-1 TRBV24-1 - CATSDLTRQRHKRNTEAFF TGTGCCACCAGTGATTTAACGAGACAACGACATAAAAGAAACACTGAAGCTTTCTTT
- TRBJ1-2 TRBV2 many CASSQNSGLYGYTF TGTGCCAGCAGCCAGAACTCGGGGTTATATGGCTACACCTTC
TRBD1 TRBJ1-1 TRBV15 many CATSRGQGARTEAFF TGTGCCACCAGCAGAGGACAGGGGGCGCGGACTGAAGCTTTCTTT
- TRBJ1-4 TRBV18 - CASSPIAGGTGEKLFF TGTGCCAGCTCACCAATAGCAGGCGGCACGGGAGAAAAACTGTTTTTT
TRBD1 TRBJ1-6 TRBV5-1 many CASSLGTGAGSPLHF TGCGCCAGCAGCTTGGGGACAGGGGCTGGGTCACCCCTCCACTTT
- TRBJ1-2 TRBV6-5 few CASSENLGQFYGYTF TGTGCCAGCAGTGAAAATTTAGGACAGTTCTATGGCTACACCTTC
- TRBJ1-1 TRBV2 few CASSDIVGGTEAFF TGTGCCAGCAGTGACATTGTGGGGGGCACTGAAGCTTTCTTT
- TRBJ1-5 TRBV7-2 - CASKPDYSNQPQHF TGTGCCAGCAAGCCAGACTATAGCAATCAGCCCCAGCATTTT
- TRBJ2-5 TRBV7-6 - CASSLVGVPGEETQYF TGTGCCAGCAGCTTAGTGGGGGTCCCCGGGGAGGAGACCCAGTACTTC
- TRBJ1-2 TRBV7-9 few CASSLSGIPHGYTF TGTGCCAGCAGCTTAAGCGGAATACCGCATGGCTACACCTTC
- TRBJ1-1 TRBV5-5 few CASSPGPVMTEAFF TGTGCCAGCAGTCCAGGGCCGGTGATGACTGAAGCTTTCTTT
TRBD1 TRBJ1-5 TRBV12-3/TRBV12-4 once CASRPNRGDRGQPQHF TGTGCCAGCAGACCTAACAGGGGGGACAGGGGTCAGCCCCAGCATTTT
- TRBJ2-7 TRBV4-1 few CASSQDRDNDYEQYF TGTGCCAGCAGCCAAGATAGGGACAACGACTACGAGCAGTACTTC
- TRBJ1-1 TRBV6-6 - CASRQFQGPDTEAFF TGTGCCAGCAGGCAATTCCAGGGGCCGGACACTGAAGCTTTCTTT
TRBD1 TRBJ2-5 TRBV2 - CASVRQGETQYF TGTGCCAGCGTTCGACAGGGGGAGACCCAGTACTTC
- TRBJ1-1 TRBV19 - CASSRDITEAFF TGTGCCAGCAGTCGGGACATAACTGAAGCTTTCTTT
- TRBJ2-1 TRBV29-1 - CSVDRGGAQFF TGCAGCGTCGACCGAGGAGGTGCTCAGTTCTTC
- TRBJ2-7 TRBV2 - CASSYDRPYEQYF TGTGCCAGCAGTTACGACAGGCCCTACGAGCAGTACTTC
TRBD1 TRBJ1-6 TRBV13 once CASSLVWTGEDNSPLHF TGTGCCAGCAGCTTAGTGTGGACAGGGGAAGATAATTCACCCCTCCACTTT
- TRBJ1-3 TRBV2 many CASSDARKAHTIYF TGTGCCAGCAGTGACGCTCGAAAGGCGCACACCATATATTTT
TRBD2 TRBJ2-7 TRBV4-1 - CASSLGLAGLEQYF TGCGCCAGCAGCCTGGGACTAGCGGGACTAGAGCAGTACTTC
- TRBJ2-5 TRBV27 - CASSLYTPGPSQETQYF TGTGCCAGCAGTTTATATACTCCGGGACCCAGCCAAGAGACCCAGTACTTC
- TRBJ2-5 TRBV7-9 many CASSGRTAGETQYF TGTGCCAGCAGCGGACGGACGGCTGGGGAGACCCAGTACTTC
TRBD1 TRBJ1-1 TRBV25-1 - CASLSDRVNTEAFF TGTGCCAGCCTCTCCGACAGGGTGAACACTGAAGCTTTCTTT
- TRBJ1-2 TRBV9 - CASSVATAPRQETGYGYTF TGTGCCAGCAGCGTAGCCACGGCACCCCGGCAGGAAACTGGCTATGGCTACACCTTC
- TRBJ2-5 TRBV20-1 - CSARDLSGGAHQETQYF TGCAGTGCTAGAGATTTGAGTGGGGGGGCCCACCAAGAGACCCAGTACTTC
- TRBJ1-6 TRBV20-1 many CSATSSYNSPLHF TGCAGTGCTACTAGCTCCTATAATTCACCCCTCCACTTT
- TRBJ1-5 TRBV15 many CATSRDLGVGNQPQHF TGTGCCACCAGCAGAGATCTTGGGGTTGGCAATCAGCCCCAGCATTTT
TRBD2 TRBJ2-7 TRBV29-1 few CSAATSGGQSSYEQYF TGCAGCGCTGCGACTAGCGGGGGTCAGAGCTCCTACGAGCAGTACTTC
TRBD1 TRBJ2-2 TRBV6-1 - CASRNQGAGELFF TGTGCCAGCAGAAATCAGGGGGCCGGGGAGCTGTTTTTT
- TRBJ1-1 TRBV19 - CASSISKNTEAFF TGTGCCAGTAGTATATCAAAAAACACTGAAGCTTTCTTT
- TRBJ1-1 TRBV29-1 many CSVVLPLNTEAFF TGCAGCGTTGTCCTCCCATTGAACACTGAAGCTTTCTTT
- TRBJ1-1 TRBV7-8 many CASSGTLGAFF TGTGCCAGCAGCGGTACTCTGGGAGCTTTCTTT
TRBD1 TRBJ1-2 TRBV7-8 - CASSADRGQYYGYTF TGTGCCAGCAGCGCGGACAGGGGACAGTACTATGGCTACACCTTC
TRBD2 TRBJ2-5 TRBV20-1 - CSSLAGVKREETQYF TGCAGTTCCCTAGCGGGAGTAAAGCGGGAGGAGACCCAGTACTTC
- TRBJ1-1 TRBV20-1 - CSAMSGSLKAFF TGCAGTGCTATGTCGGGGTCCTTGAAAGCTTTCTTT
TRBD1 TRBJ1-2 TRBV9 - CASSVVEGAGYTF TGTGCCAGCAGCGTAGTTGAGGGGGCTGGCTACACCTTC
TRBD2 TRBJ2-2 TRBV7-9 - CASSAIGTSGPRELFF TGTGCCAGCAGCGCTATTGGGACTAGCGGGCCCCGGGAGCTGTTTTTT
- TRBJ1-3 TRBV12-5 - CASGFASTAAGNTIYF TGTGCTAGTGGTTTCGCCTCGACCGCGGCGGGAAACACCATATATTTT
- TRBJ1-5 TRBV7-2 few CASSPPRGIDSNQPQHF TGTGCCAGCAGCCCCCCTAGGGGAATCGATAGCAATCAGCCCCAGCATTTT
- TRBJ1-5 TRBV9 - CASSQDKASNQPQHF TGTGCCAGCAGCCAAGATAAGGCTAGCAATCAGCCCCAGCATTTT
TRBD1 TRBJ1-2 TRBV6-5 - CASSARTGAGNLVGYGYTF TGTGCCAGCAGCGCTCGGACAGGAGCAGGGAATTTGGTAGGCTATGGCTACACCTTC
- TRBJ1-1 TRBV2 - CASSSHLGRLGKAFF TGTGCCAGCAGTAGTCATCTGGGCCGCCTAGGAAAAGCTTTCTTT
- TRBJ1-5 TRBV3-1 few CASSQMRDQPQHF TGTGCCAGCAGCCAGATGCGAGACCAGCCCCAGCATTTT